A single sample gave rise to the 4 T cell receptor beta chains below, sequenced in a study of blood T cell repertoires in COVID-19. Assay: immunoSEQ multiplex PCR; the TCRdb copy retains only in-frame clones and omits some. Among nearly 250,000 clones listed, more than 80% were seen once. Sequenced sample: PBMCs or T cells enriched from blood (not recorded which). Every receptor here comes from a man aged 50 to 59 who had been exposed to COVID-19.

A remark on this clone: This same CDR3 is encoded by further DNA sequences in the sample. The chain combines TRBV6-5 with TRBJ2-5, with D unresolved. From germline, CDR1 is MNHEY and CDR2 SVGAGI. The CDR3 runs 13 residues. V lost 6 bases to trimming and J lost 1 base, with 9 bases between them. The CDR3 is CASSSGSQETQYF. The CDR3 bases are TGTGCCAGCAGCTCAGGTTCCCAAGAGACCCAGTACTTC.

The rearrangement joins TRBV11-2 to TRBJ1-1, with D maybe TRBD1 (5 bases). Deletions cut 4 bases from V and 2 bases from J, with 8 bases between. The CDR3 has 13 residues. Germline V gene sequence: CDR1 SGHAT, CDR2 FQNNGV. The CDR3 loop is CASSWDLNTEAFF. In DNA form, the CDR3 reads TGTGCCAGCAGCTGGGACTTAAACACTGAAGCTTTCTTT.

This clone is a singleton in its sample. CDR3 nucleotides: TGTGCCAGCACATCACAGGGGGCGTATAGCACTGAAGCTTTCTTT. Its translation: CASTSQGAYSTEAFF. The chain employs TRBV2 and TRBJ1-1, with 9 bases fitting TRBD1. Germline V gene sequence: CDR1 SNHLY, CDR2 FYNNEI. After removal of 7 bases from V and 4 bases from J, the junction contained 10 bases not matched to a gene. The CDR3 consists of 15 residues.

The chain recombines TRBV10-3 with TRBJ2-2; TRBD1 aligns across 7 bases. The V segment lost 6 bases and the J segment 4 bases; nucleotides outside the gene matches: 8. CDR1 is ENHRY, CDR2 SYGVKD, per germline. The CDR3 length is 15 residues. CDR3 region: CAIRRGTALTGELFF. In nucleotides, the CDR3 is TGTGCCATCAGGAGGGGGACAGCGCTCACCGGGGAGCTGTTTTTT.